This T cell receptor (beta chain) comes out of a study of PD-L1 blockade in urothelial cancer (dated by TCRdb to about 2017). About the investigation overall: Every patient began therapy in about 2014 and was given atezolizumab 1,200 mg intravenously every 3 weeks. About nine tenths of the roughly 30 patients were males with bladder-origin urothelial cancer, and about 65% of the roughly 30 reported a prior smoking history. Patients had an ECOG performance status of 0 or 1 and had received between 0 and 3 prior chemotherapy regimens. Blood samples were analyzed at 3 weeks after treatment start (second dose) and at 6 weeks after treatment start. Blood samples yielded a median of around 150,000 T cells and more than 80,000 unique TCRs, with median clonality 0.080. The study was an exploratory multi-omic analysis of somatic, immune and clinical correlates of response to PD-L1 blockade with atezolizumab in urothelial cancer. Pretreatment tumor samples, along with matched peripheral blood collected serially before and after atezolizumab treatment, underwent TCR sequencing. Durable clinical benefit was defined as progression-free survival longer than 6 months, and TCR features were also tested against progression-free and overall survival. In the same patients who had TCR sequencing, pretreatment tumors also underwent whole exome sequencing and RNA sequencing. Durable clinical benefit was achieved by nine patients and was not achieved by 20 patients. Pretreatment blood TCR-seq was available for about 30 patients, at least one posttreatment blood collection was obtained for roughly 25 patients, and tumor TCR-seq was available for roughly 25 patients.

The study at large found these results: Among patients with durable benefit, tumor-associated TCR clones showed greater expansion in peripheral blood 3 weeks after treatment started (n ≈ 24, p = 0.022). Because of the small sample size (n ≈ 30) and the many exploratory analyses performed, the results are intended to be regarded as hypothesis-generating. A pretreatment peripheral blood TCR clonality below the median was linked to improved progression-free and overall survival.

The time point tag for this specimen amounts to: pretreatment peripheral blood. The cohort included under 35 patients with locally advanced or metastatic urothelial carcinoma who were treated at Memorial Sloan Kettering on a trial protocol. Peripheral blood mononuclear cells were collected pretreatment and during treatment, with between 1 and 8 total time points obtained per patient. The Qiagen DNeasy Blood extraction kit was used to purify genomic DNA from total PBMCs and tumor samples. PBMCs were collected pretreatment and during treatment and were isolated and stored as previously described. Including cysteine and phenylalanine, the CDR3 has 16 amino acids. Only the CDR3 part of the read is kept: 48 bases, read in frame from the first base. The junction shows trimming of 0 bases on V and 2 bases on J, plus 13 bases between the germline ends. CDR1 and CDR2, per the germline V gene, are SGDLS and YYNGEE.

As for this clone: Its antigen remains unidentified. No qualities accompany the bases; no much larger clone lies one base away.

Synthetic TCR analog templates were spiked into each PCR so that absolute template abundance could be estimated from read counts. The immunoSEQ assay used bias-controlled V and J gene primers to amplify TCRbeta CDR3 regions from genomic DNA. Sequencing of rearranged TCRbeta segments was done at approximately 20X coverage. The paper's processing steps were these. Clustering was used to correct sequencing errors, and CDR3s were annotated against IMGT to assign V, D and J genes. Downstream analyses used only productive TCRbeta rearrangements and left out out-of-frame or stop-codon sequences. Clonality was calculated as one minus the Shannon entropy normalized by the log of the number of unique productive sequences. Clones differing between time points or between blood and tumor were identified by Fisher's exact test with Benjamini-Hochberg correction at adjusted p below 0.01. TCRdb took this table from immuneACCESS and kept in-frame rearrangements with V and J called. Such tables lack part of the clones; where checked against another copy, unresolved V genes explain under half of the gap, and the rest is unexplained. The V and J calls and clone size come from that table; D and trimming were worked out from the DNA. This sample holds tens of thousands of clones; about 83% were observed only once. In total, the top ten clones hold approximately 15% of the sample.

This receptor was obtained from a man aged 60-69 years with urothelial cancer. Rearrangement joined TRBV9 to TRBJ2-3; a tentative D call is TRBD2 (5 bases match). The sample consisted of PBMCs, taken around atezolizumab (anti-PD-L1) treatment. The CDR3 sequence is CASSVGDSAYTDTQYF. The DNA sequence is as follows: TGTGCCAGCAGCGTAGGGGATAGCGCATACACAGATACGCAGTATTTT.